Sequencing of this T cell receptor beta chain was carried out in a study of cytomegalovirus exposure and HLA in healthy donors. CDR1 is MRHNA and CDR2 is SNTAGT in the germline V gene. The CDR3 is 16 amino acids. Trimming cost V 2 bases and J 4 bases; bases outside gene matches: 0. The study ran its PCR with 60 Vbeta and 13 Jbeta primers. Assay: immunoSEQ multiplex PCR; the TCRdb copy retains only in-frame clones and omits some. The table has about 150,000 clones, about three quarters seen once. The clonotype was recovered from a woman aged 40 to 50 in good health and CMV-seronegative. The rearrangement uses TRBV6-4 and TRBJ2-3; 16 positions match TRBD2. The specimen was PBMCs. The CDR3 protein is CASSDGTSGGADTQYF. DNA of the CDR3: TGTGCCAGCAGTGACGGGACTAGCGGGGGGGCAGATACGCAGTATTTT.